This TCR beta chain was documented in a study of T cell responses to AZD1222 COVID-19 vaccine. Study-level results: Across spike, vaccine-associated CD4 TCRs were found, dominant at 160-218 and 743-854. Close to half of all spike-specific TCRs reportedly target regions of the variants that are unmutated. An increase in Spike-specific TCR breadth and depth was observed after two AZD1222 doses. There were mostly white British donors and more females than males, and clonal diversity was possibly underestimated.

TCRdb's copy holds only in-frame clones and misses some; the assay was immunoSEQ multiplex PCR. Of about 140,000 clones listed, just over 90% were seen once; the top ten hold 0.91%. CDR3 length: 15 amino acids. V was clipped by 6 bases and J by 5 bases, with 20 bases between them. Germline CDR1 MDHEN, CDR2 SYDVKM. This clone was seen once. Antigen unknown. This material consisted of peripheral blood, taken on day 0 of MenACWY control vaccination. This TCR was recovered from an adult in good health. The chain is built from TRBV28 and TRBJ2-7; D possibly corresponds to TRBD2 (6 bases). The chain's CDR3 is CASSPSRDSRNEQYF. The CDR3 DNA reads TGTGCCAGCAGCCCCAGCCGGGACTCCAGGAACGAGCAGTACTTC. Complete variable domain (other parts from reference TRBV28 and TRBJ2-7): DVKVTQSSRYLVKRTGEKVFLECVQDMDHENMFWYRQDPGLGLRLIYFSYDVKMKEKGDIPEGYSVSREKKERFSLILESASTNQTSMYLCASSPSRDSRNEQYFGPGTRLTVT.